The table lists the clone carrying this T cell receptor (beta chain) with many counts. Its specificity is unknown. This entry is derived from a study of CD8 T cells in ankylosing spondylitis. The CDR3 is 13 amino acids. The germline CDR1 and CDR2 sequences are SGHTA and FQGNSA. V was trimmed by 6 bases and J by 6 bases, leaving 13 bases between them. MiXCR, applied by TCRdb to the 5' RACE reads, yields one record per CDR3 protein. The sample consists of approximately 520,000 distinct CDR3 sequences, over 4% of them appearing once. Points from the study as a whole: Made up of eight or nine highly homologous variants, a TCR beta motif appeared characteristic of ankylosing spondylitis blood. Relatively scarce in peripheral blood, disease-linked clones were CD8+. Existing reports had already noted some motif variants in reactive arthritis synovial fluid and blood.

Source material: blood, either unsorted or a sorted T cell fraction (not recorded which). This chain uses TRBV7-2 with TRBJ2-3; D unclear. The sequence was obtained from a male donor with ankylosing spondylitis. Here the CDR3 DNA reads TGTGCCAGCAGTCCCGGTCCGAGGGATACGCAGTATTTT. As protein: CASSPGPRDTQYF.